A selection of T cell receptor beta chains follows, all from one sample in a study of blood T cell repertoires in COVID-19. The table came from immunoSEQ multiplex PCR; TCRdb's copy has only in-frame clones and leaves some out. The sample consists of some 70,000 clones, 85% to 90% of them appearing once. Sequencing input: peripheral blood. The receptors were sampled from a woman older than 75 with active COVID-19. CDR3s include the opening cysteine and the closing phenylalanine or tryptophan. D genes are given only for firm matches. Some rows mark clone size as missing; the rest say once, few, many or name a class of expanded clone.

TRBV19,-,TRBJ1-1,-,TGTGCCAGTAGATGGGACATATCGGCACAGCCTACTGAAGCTTTCTTT,CASRWDISAQPTEAFF
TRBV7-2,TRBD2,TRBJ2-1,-,TGTGCCAGCAGCTTAGTTACTAGCGAGACCCGACTTTCCTACAATGAGCAGTTCTTC,CASSLVTSETRLSYNEQFF
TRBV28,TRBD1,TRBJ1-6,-,TGTGCCAGCAGGATTCGGGACAGGGTTAATTCACCCCTCCACTTT,CASRIRDRVNSPLHF
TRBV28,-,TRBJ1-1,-,TGTGCCAGCCGTTACGGGAGGGGCACTGAAGCTTTCTTT,CASRYGRGTEAFF
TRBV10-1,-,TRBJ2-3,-,TGCGCCAGCACAACTCCCCACTATAGCACAGATACGCAGTATTTT,CASTTPHYSTDTQYF
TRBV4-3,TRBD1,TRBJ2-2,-,TGCGCCAGCAGCCATAACGCCGGGACAGGGGTCACCGGGGAGCTGTTTTTT,CASSHNAGTGVTGELFF
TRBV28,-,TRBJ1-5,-,TGTGCCAGCAGTTTTACAGGGAAACAGCCCCAGCATTTT,CASSFTGKQPQHF
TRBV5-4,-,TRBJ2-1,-,TGTGCCAGCAGCTCTAAAAAGGCACAGAATGAGCAGTTCTTC,CASSSKKAQNEQFF
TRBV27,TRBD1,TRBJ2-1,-,TGTGCCAGCAGGCCGGGACAGGGAAACAATGAGCAGTTCTTC,CASRPGQGNNEQFF
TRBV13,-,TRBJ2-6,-,TGTGCCAGCTCATTCGGGGCCAACGTCCTGACTTTC,CASSFGANVLTF
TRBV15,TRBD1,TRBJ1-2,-,TGTGCCACCAGCAGAGATCAGGGACAGGGCTATGGCTACACCTTC,CATSRDQGQGYGYTF
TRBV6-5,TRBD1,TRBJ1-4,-,TGTGCCAGCACTAGAGACAGGGCTGGCGAAAAACTGTTTTTT,CASTRDRAGEKLFF
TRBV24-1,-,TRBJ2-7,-,TGTGCCACCAGTGAAGGTGGAGGTACCTACGAGCAGTACTTC,CATSEGGGTYEQYF
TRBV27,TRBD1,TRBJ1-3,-,TGTGCCAGCAGCTCACGCGGACAGGGAAGATGGGGCCCTGGAAACACCATATATTTT,CASSSRGQGRWGPGNTIYF
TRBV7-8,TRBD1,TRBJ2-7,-,TGTGCCAGCAGCGAACAGGGGGCTTTTTGGCAGCAGTACTTC,CASSEQGAFWQQYF
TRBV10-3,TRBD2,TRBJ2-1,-,TGTGCCATCAGCCCGGGACTAGCGATGAATGAGCAGTTCTTC,CAISPGLAMNEQFF
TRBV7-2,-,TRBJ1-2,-,TGTGCCAGCAGCTTGGGCACTTACTATGGCTACACCTTC,CASSLGTYYGYTF
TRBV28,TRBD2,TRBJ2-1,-,TGTGCCAGCAGTGATGGACTAGCGGGAGTCGATGAGCAGTTCTTC,CASSDGLAGVDEQFF
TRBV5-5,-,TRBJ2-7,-,TGTGCCAGCAGCTTGGTGGGCAGGGTAACTGCCTACGAGCAGTACTTC,CASSLVGRVTAYEQYF
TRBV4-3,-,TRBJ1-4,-,TGCGCCAGCAGCCAGGGGCAGGCATCAACTAATGAAAAACTGTTTTTT,CASSQGQASTNEKLFF
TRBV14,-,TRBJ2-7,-,TGTGCCAGCAGCCAGAGGGTAGCACCAGGGGCCGAGCAGTACTTC,CASSQRVAPGAEQYF
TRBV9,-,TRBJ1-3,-,TGTGCCAGCAGCAGAGGGGACTTCTCTGGAAACACCATATATTTT,CASSRGDFSGNTIYF
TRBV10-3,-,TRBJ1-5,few,TGTGCCATCGGCAGGGAGGGCGAGCCCCAGCATTTT,CAIGREGEPQHF
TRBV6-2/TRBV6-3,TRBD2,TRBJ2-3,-,TGTGCCAGCAGCAAAGGTACTAGCGGGAGATCGTCGGATACGCAGTATTTT,CASSKGTSGRSSDTQYF
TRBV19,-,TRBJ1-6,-,TGTGCCAGTAGTATATCCGGACAGAACAATTCACCCCTCCACTTT,CASSISGQNNSPLHF
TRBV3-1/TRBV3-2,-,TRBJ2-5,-,TGTGCCAGCAGGGACTGGGACTCTCAAGAGACCCAGTACTTC,CASRDWDSQETQYF
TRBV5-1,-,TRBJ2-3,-,TGCGCCAGCAGCTTTGGACAGAACACAGATACGCAGTATTTT,CASSFGQNTDTQYF
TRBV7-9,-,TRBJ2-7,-,TGTGCCAGCAGCACCGACATCTACGAGCAGTACTTC,CASSTDIYEQYF
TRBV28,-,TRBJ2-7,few,TGTGCCAGCAGTTTTATTGGGCAGGGTGGGTTGTACGAGCAGTACTTC,CASSFIGQGGLYEQYF
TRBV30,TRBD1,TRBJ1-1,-,TGTGCCTGGAGGCGGGACAGGGACACGAACACTGAAGCTTTCTTT,CAWRRDRDTNTEAFF
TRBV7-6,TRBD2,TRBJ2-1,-,TGTGCCAGCAGCTTACTAGCGGCGCAGCTTATCAATGAGCAGTTCTTC,CASSLLAAQLINEQFF